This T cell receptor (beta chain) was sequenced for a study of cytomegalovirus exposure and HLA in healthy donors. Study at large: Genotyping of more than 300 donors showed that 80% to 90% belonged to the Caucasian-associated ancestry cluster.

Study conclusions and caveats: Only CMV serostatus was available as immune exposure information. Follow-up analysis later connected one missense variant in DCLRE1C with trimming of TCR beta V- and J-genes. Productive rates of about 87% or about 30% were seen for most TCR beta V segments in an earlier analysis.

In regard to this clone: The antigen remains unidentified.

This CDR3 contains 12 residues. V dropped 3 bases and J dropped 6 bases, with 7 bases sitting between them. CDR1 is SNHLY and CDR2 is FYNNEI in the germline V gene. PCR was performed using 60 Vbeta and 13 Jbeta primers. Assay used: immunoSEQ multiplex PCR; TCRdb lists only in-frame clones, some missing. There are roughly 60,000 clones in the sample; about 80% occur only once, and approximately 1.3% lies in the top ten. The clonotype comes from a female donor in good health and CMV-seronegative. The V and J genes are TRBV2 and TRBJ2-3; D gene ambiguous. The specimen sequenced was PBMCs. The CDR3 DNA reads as TGTGCCAGCAGTGAGGAGATGGATACGCAGTATTTT. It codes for CASSEEMDTQYF.